The 15 T cell receptor beta chains in this list originate from one sample, sequenced in a study of Graves' ophthalmopathy and Graves' hyperthyroidism. Investigators amplified TCR beta CDR3 regions from RNA transcripts. The library came from an HTBI-primed first-round RT-PCR and a second-round multiplex PCR. TCRdb re-called the multiplex PCR reads through MiXCR, storing one row per CDR3 protein. This table holds hundreds of thousands of distinct CDR3 sequences, 15% found once. The sequencing input was peripheral blood. The receptors were sampled from a woman under 30 with stable Graves' hyperthyroidism.

In this sample, this clonotype turned up a few times. The chain carries TRBV11-1 and TRBJ2-2; 7 bases are a match to TRBD2. This CDR3 has 17 residues. J lost 6 bases, V lost 2 bases, and 12 bases had no gene match. Per the germline V gene, CDR1 is SGHAT and CDR2 is FQDESV (reference sequence). CDR3 DNA sequence: TGTGCCAGCAGCTTATCCCCGGGAGCGGGAAGCTCCGGGGAGCTGTTTTTT. As protein: CASSLSPGAGSSGELFF.

Many counts were recorded for this clonotype. The V gene is TRBV2, the J gene TRBJ2-5, with D possibly being TRBD1 (5 bases). CDR1 is SNHLY, CDR2 FYNNEI, per germline. Trimming took 3 bases from V and 5 from J, leaving 16 bases between them. The CDR3 extends over 15 amino acids. The CDR3 loop is CASSDLVRGIETQYF. CDR3 bases: TGTGCCAGCAGTGATCTAGTAAGGGGTATTGAGACCCAGTACTTC.

This chain links TRBV6-5 with TRBJ2-7, with 7 bases lining up with TRBD2. Germline values: CDR1 MNHEY, CDR2 SVGAGI. V gave up 0 bases and J gave up 1 base; unmatched junction bases: 3. This CDR3 contains 15 residues. The CDR3, as DNA: TGTGCCAGCAGTTACTCGACGGGGGGTTCCTACGAGCAGTACTTC. It encodes CASSYSTGGSYEQYF.

This clonotype was seen a handful of times. A read error may produce the germline difference seen at one junction end. The chain employs TRBV24-1 and TRBJ2-2; D is perhaps TRBD2 (5 bases). Germline V gene sequence: CDR1 KGHDR, CDR2 SFDVKD. This CDR3 region has 15 residues. The DNA for the CDR3 is TGTGCCACCAGTGTGGGCGGATCGAACACCGGGGAGCTGTTGTTT. Amino acid sequence: CATSVGGSNTGELLF.

In its sample, this clonotype was seen many times. This chain joins TRBV7-2 and TRBJ2-5, with TRBD1 identical over 7 bases. V lost 5 bases and J lost 5; bases outside the gene matches: 5. The V gene's germline CDR1 is SGHTA and CDR2 FQGNSA. The CDR3 covers 13 residues. The CDR3 reads CASSPLGGETQYF. CDR3 bases: TGTGCCAGCAGCCCCCTAGGGGGCGAGACCCAGTACTTC.

Worth noting for this clonotype: One junction end does not reproduce the germline sequence, and a read error may be involved. This rearrangement joins TRBV4-2 to TRBJ2-2; maybe TRBD1 (7 bases). This CDR3 region has 15 residues. CDR1 is LGHNA and CDR2 is YNFKEQ in the germline V gene. CDR3 loop: CASSQSKGATGELVF. The CDR3 DNA is TGTGCCAGCAGCCAAAGTAAGGGGGCCACGGGGGAGCTGGTTTTT.

This clonotype was observed at least ten times. The rearrangement joins TRBV4-2 to TRBJ1-1; TRBD1 might be the D (5 bases). V lost 0 bases and J 5 bases, leaving 10 bases between the germline ends. This CDR3 has 14 residues. Germline V lookup: CDR1 LGHNA, CDR2 YNFKEQ. This CDR3 is CASSQDLGVTEAFF. Written as DNA, the CDR3 is TGTGCCAGCAGCCAAGATCTAGGGGTAACTGAAGCTTTCTTT.

In this sample, this clonotype turned up many times. This chain joins TRBV12-3 or TRBV12-4 and TRBJ1-3; D possibly corresponds to TRBD1 (5 bases). The germline V and J ends were trimmed by 7 bases and 7 bases, with 20 bases remaining between them. The CDR3 totals 15 residues. The CDR3 is CASNQRAGLGNTIYF. CDR3 coding DNA: TGTGCCAGCAACCAACGCGCAGGGTTGGGTAACACCATATATTTT.

This clonotype was seen ten or more times. The chain couples TRBV7-9 to TRBJ2-5; D remains ambiguous. The CDR3 is made up of 15 amino acids. V lost 0 bases and J 7 bases, leaving 15 bases between the germline ends. Germline CDR1 reads SEHNR; CDR2 reads FQNEAQ (reference sequence). CDR3 loop: CASSLAGPMGMTQYF. The CDR3 DNA is TGTGCCAGCAGCTTAGCTGGCCCCATGGGTATGACCCAGTACTTC.

The chain has TRBV6-1 and TRBJ1-1; D ambiguous. The DNA end lines up better with TRBJ2-1; the J call may be wrong. CDR3 size: 13 residues. The germline V gene has CDR1 MNHNS and CDR2 SASEGT. CDR3 amino acids: CASSPRLPNEQFF. CDR3 nucleotide sequence: TGTGCCAGCAGCCCCCGTTTGCCCAATGAGCAGTTCTTC.

This clonotype was counted ten times or more. The rearrangement uses TRBV6-1 and TRBJ1-1, with D hard to call. With 1 base removed from V and 1 base from J, the gap between germline ends came to 7 bases. CDR3 size: 14 residues. CDR1 and CDR2 (germline): MNHNS, SASEGT. The CDR3 DNA sequence: TGTGCCAGCAGTGAAGGTATGGAGAACACTGAAGCTTTCTTT. This codes for CASSEGMENTEAFF.

The genes are TRBV20-1 and TRBJ2-3, with unresolved D. Trimming removed 0 bases from V and 5 bases from J, with 12 bases in between. CDR3 length: 14 residues. Germline values: CDR1 DFQATT, CDR2 SNEGSKA (reference sequence). The CDR3 protein is CSARDSDFIDTQYF. The CDR3 DNA sequence: TGCAGTGCTAGAGATTCTGACTTTATAGATACGCAGTATTTT.

This rearrangement joins TRBV12-3 or TRBV12-4 to TRBJ2-7; D call uncertain. The CDR3 runs 13 residues. The ends were cut back, 1 base at V and 9 bases at J, with 13 bases in the middle. The CDR3 here is CASSLEVMKGQYF. CDR3 DNA sequence: TGTGCCAGCAGTTTAGAGGTCATGAAGGGGCAGTACTTC.

V gene TRBV7-3 combines with J gene TRBJ2-3, with D maybe TRBD2 (5 bases). Trimming took 4 bases from V and 8 from J, leaving 22 bases between them. From germline, CDR1 is SGHTA and CDR2 FQGTGA. The CDR3 is 16 residues long. CDR3 DNA sequence: TGTGCCAGCAGCTCAACGGGGATGCCCCCGTTTAGTACGCAGTATTTT. Its translation: CASSSTGMPPFSTQYF.

This chain links TRBV7-8 with TRBJ2-5; D is unclear. Germline CDR1 is SGHVS and CDR2 is FQNEAQ. V gave up 1 base and J gave up 3 bases, with 6 bases separating them. This CDR3 region has 13 residues. For the CDR3, the DNA is TGTGCCAGCAGCTTAGTGTCTGAAGAGACCCAGTACTTC. It translates to CASSLVSEETQYF.